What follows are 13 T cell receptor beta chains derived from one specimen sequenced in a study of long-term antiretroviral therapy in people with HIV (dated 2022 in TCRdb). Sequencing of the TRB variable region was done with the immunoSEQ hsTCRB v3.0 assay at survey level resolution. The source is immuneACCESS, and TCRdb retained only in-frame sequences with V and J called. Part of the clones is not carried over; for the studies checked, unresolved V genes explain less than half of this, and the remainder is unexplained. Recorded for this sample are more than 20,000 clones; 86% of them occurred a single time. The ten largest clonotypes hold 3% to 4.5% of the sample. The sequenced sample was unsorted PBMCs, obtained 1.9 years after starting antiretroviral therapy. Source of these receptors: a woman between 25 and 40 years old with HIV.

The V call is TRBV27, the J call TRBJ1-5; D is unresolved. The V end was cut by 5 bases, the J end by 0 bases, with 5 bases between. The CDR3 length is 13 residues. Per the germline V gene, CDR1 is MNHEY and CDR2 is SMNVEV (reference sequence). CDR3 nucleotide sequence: TGTGCCAGCAGTCCCATTAGCAATCAGCCCCAGCATTTT. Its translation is CASSPISNQPQHF.

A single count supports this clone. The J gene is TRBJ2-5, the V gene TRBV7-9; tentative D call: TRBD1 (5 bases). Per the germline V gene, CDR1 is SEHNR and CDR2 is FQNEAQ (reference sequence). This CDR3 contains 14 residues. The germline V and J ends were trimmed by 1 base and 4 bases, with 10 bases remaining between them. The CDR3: CASSLVQGLETQYF. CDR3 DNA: TGTGCCAGCAGCTTAGTTCAGGGTCTAGAGACCCAGTACTTC.

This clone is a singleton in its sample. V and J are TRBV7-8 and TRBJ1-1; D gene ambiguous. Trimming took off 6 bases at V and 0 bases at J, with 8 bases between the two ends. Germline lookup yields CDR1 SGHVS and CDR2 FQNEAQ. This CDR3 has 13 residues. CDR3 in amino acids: CASRLDLNTEAFF. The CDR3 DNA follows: TGTGCCAGCAGGCTAGACCTGAACACTGAAGCTTTCTTT.

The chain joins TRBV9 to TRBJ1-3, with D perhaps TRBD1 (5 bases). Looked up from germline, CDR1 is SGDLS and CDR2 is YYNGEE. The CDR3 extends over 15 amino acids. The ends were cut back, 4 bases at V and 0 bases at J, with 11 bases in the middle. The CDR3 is CASSPGASSGNTIYF. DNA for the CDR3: TGTGCCAGCAGCCCCGGGGCGAGCTCTGGAAACACCATATATTTT.

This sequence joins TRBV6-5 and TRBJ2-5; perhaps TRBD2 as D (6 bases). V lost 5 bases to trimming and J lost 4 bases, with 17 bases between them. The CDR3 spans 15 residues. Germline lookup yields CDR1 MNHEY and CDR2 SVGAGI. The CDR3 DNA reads TGTGCCAGCAGTAACGGGGTGCGGGGAGGAGAGACCCAGTACTTC. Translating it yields CASSNGVRGGETQYF.

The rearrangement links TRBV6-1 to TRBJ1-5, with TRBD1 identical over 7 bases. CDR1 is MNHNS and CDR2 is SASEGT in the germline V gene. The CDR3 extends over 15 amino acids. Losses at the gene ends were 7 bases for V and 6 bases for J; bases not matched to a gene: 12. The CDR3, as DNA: TGTGCCAGCAAAAGGGAGGGGGCGAAGAGTCAGCCCCAGCATTTT. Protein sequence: CASKREGAKSQPQHF.

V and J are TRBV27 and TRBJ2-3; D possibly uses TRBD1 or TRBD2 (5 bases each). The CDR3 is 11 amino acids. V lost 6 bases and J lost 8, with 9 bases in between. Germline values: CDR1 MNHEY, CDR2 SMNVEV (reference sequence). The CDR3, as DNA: TGTGCCAGCAGCACCGGGGCTACGCAGTATTTT. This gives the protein CASSTGATQYF.

The CDR3 sequence is CASSLGSITNTGELFF. The DNA of the CDR3 is TGTGCCAGCAGCCTCGGATCCATAACGAACACCGGGGAGCTGTTTTTT. This rearrangement joins TRBV5-4 to TRBJ2-2; D not resolved. The CDR3 totals 16 residues. The ends were cut back, 4 bases at V and 0 bases at J, with 13 bases in the middle. Germline CDR1 and CDR2: SGHNT and YYREEE (reference sequence).

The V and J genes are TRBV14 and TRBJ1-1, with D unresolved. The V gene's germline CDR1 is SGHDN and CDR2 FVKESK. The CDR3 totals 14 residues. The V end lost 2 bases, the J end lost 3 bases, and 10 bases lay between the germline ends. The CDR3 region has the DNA TGTGCCAGCAGCCAAATCGCGGTGGACACTGAAGCTTTCTTT. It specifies CASSQIAVDTEAFF.

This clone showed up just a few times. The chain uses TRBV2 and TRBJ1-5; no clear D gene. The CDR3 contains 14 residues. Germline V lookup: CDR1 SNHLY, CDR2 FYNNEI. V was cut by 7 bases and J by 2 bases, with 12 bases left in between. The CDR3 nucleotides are TGTGCCAGCACCCTATCGGGAGGCAATCAGCCCCAGCATTTT. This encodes CASTLSGGNQPQHF.

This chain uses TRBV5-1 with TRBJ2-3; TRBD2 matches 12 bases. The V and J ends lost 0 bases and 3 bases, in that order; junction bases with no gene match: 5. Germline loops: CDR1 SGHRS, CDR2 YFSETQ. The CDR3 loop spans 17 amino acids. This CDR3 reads CASSLVASGGATDTQYF. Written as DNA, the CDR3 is TGCGCCAGCAGCTTGGTGGCTAGCGGGGGGGCGACAGATACGCAGTATTTT. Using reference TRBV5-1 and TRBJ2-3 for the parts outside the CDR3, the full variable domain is KAGVTQTPRYLIKTRGQQVTLSCSPISGHRSVSWYQQTPGQGLQFLFEYFSETQRNKGNFPGRFSGRQFSNSRSEMNVSTLELGDSALYLCASSLVASGGATDTQYFGPGTRLTVL.

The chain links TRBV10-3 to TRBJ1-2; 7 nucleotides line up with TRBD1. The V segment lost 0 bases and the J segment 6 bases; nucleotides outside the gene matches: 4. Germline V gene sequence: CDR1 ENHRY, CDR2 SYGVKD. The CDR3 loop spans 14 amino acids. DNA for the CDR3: TGTGCCATCAGTGAGTCAGGGGGCTTAGATGGCTACACCTTC. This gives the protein CAISESGGLDGYTF.

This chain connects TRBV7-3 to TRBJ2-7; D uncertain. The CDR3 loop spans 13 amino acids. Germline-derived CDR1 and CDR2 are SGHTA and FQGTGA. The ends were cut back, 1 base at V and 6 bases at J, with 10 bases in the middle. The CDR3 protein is CASSLISGSEQYF. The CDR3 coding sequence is TGTGCCAGCAGCTTAATCAGTGGCTCCGAGCAGTACTTC.